The entry below describes one T cell receptor beta chain. This clonotype was recorded many times. The clone's antigen remains unknown. Per-base qualities were not stored, and no clone one base away is much larger. This entry belongs to a study of regulatory T cells in long-lasting Graves disease (dated by TCRdb to the early 2020s). Broadly, across the study: Antithyroid drugs had been taken for less than 3 months by newly diagnosed Graves' disease patients. Patients with persistent Graves' disease were compared with patients with newly diagnosed Graves' disease using TCR sequencing and RNA sequencing of peripheral blood. The study took place in China and was registered as a clinical trial. TCR sequencing covered around 13 persistent and approximately 20 newly diagnosed Graves' disease patients, some 33 samples in total. What the authors observed across the whole study: Preferential use of TRBV28, TRBJ1-2 and TRBJ2-5 was observed in persistent disease, whereas TRBV20-1 and TRBJ2-1 were favored in newly diagnosed disease. Only peripheral blood was studied, because thyroid tissue, the primary lesion, was inaccessible. Only the TCR beta chain was sequenced and analyzed. A larger number of public clonotypes was shared among persistent patients (under 3,000) than among newly diagnosed patients (around 970). Compared with newly diagnosed patients, persistent Graves' disease patients had lower TCR Shannon entropy and fewer highly expanded clones, which suggests clonal expansion. The small sample size was acknowledged by the authors as a limitation that may reduce accuracy.

The junction shows trimming of 7 bases on V and 4 bases on J, plus 14 bases between the germline ends. CDR1 is given as SGHRS and CDR2 as YFSETQ, both from the germline V gene. Measured from the cysteine to the phenylalanine, the CDR3 is 13 residues long. The sequence is cut down to CDR3 DNA, 39 bases in frame from base 1. Libraries were prepared through multiplex PCR. Sequencing was carried out with an Illumina HiSeq 4000. iRepertoire HTBI primers and Arm-PCR amplification of CDR3 regions were used to construct TCR beta libraries. Before sequencing, the PCR products went through gel purification. Per the source publication's procedure: A total of roughly 65 TRBV and under 15 TRBJ segments were identified across samples and were used for gene usage analysis of CDR3 amino acid clonotypes. COPE and FqMerger were used to merge filtered high-quality paired reads into contigs. BLAST was used to align contigs to IMGT TRBV, TRBD and TRBJ reference genes, and CDR3 was defined according to IMGT. Any clonotype with a frequency above 0.1% was classified as a highly expanded clone. Repertoire diversity was measured by Shannon entropy, and V-J evenness by the Gini coefficient. Clonotypes shared by more than one individual were considered public. The public reads were quality trimmed at Q25 with fastp and then assembled into clones with MiXCR by TCRdb, keeping productive beta chains. Each entry is one CDR3 protein sequence, shown with its most common DNA and genes. The authors' filters were not applied to this entry. The sample yields roughly 530,000 distinct CDR3 sequences; around 16% were counted once. Of the sample, roughly 25% falls within the top ten clones.

The time point label of this sample denotes: newly diagnosed GD, antithyroid drugs for less than 3 months. For both TCR sequencing and RNA sequencing, RNA was extracted from PBMCs in TRIzol. The diagnosis of Graves' disease was made according to American Thyroid Association guidelines. The patients came from an endocrinology department in Xi'an, China. From each patient, about 9.7 milliliters of peripheral blood was collected into an EDTA anticoagulant tube. Ficoll Paque Plus density gradient separation was used to isolate PBMCs, and no further T cell sorting was done. An Agilent 2100 Bioanalyzer and agarose gel were used to check RNA quality, while a NanoDrop 2000 measured RNA concentration. This sample also belongs to another study, concerning T cells in Graves' hyperthyroidism and ophthalmopathy. As the second study states: Stable Graves' hyperthyroidism was defined as no progression to ophthalmopathy during 18 months of follow-up. Hyperthyroidism patients were newly diagnosed, had a disease duration of under 2 months, and were aged 18 to 65 years. Any patient with an uncontrolled infection, another autoimmune disease, pregnancy or lactation was excluded. Diagnoses relied on clinical symptoms, serum thyroxine and TRAb, thyroid ultrasound and orbital computed tomography. A first-round RT-PCR of the TCR CDR3 used the HTBI primer set with the Qiagen OneStep RT-PCR kit. Most expanded thyroid clonotypes (frequency above 0.001) were also detected in blood, suggesting blood repertoires may reflect thyroid immune responses. A model built on a 13 V-J signature distinguished ophthalmopathy from stable hyperthyroidism, reaching about 88% sensitivity and around 82% specificity in cross-validation and 80%/75% in testing. During validation, the model predicted progression to ophthalmopathy a median of approximately 6 months ahead of onset, with roughly 65% sensitivity and about 75% specificity. A discovery cohort of around 100 patients, fewer than 50 with Graves' ophthalmopathy and about 58 with stable Graves' hyperthyroidism, was used to find distinguishing TCR V-J signatures. Whether ophthalmopathy could be predicted prospectively was tested in an independent validation cohort made up of approximately 19 hyperthyroidism patients plus 17 patients who later progressed to ophthalmopathy. For training and testing, the approximately 92 patients in the discovery cohort were randomly divided in a 7:3 ratio. The study also compared thyroid tissue and blood T-cell repertoires from 6 or 7 Graves' hyperthyroidism patients. Once sampling was done, hyperthyroidism patients were given methimazole at a starting dose of 30 mg daily, whereas ophthalmopathy patients were given high-dose intravenous methylprednisolone. A second multiplex PCR round built the libraries, followed by size selection and purification. The libraries were sequenced on an Illumina HiSeq2000 using paired-end 100 bp reads. SOAPnuke was used to process the raw data, throwing out any read that contained adapters or uncalled bases, had a mean Phred below 15, or lacked an exact constant-primer or identifier match. COPE v1.2.5 was used to merge the high-quality paired reads, and each unique nucleotide sequence was defined as a clonotype. MiTCR v1.1 was used to align the clonotypes against IMGT TRBV, TRBD and TRBJ reference segments. The analysis included only V-J combinations with a frequency above 0.0001, which together covered approximately 99% of the repertoires. A TCS score was defined as the ratio between F50 (clonal expansion) and ExV (chaos), using BLOSUM62-based TCRdist between CDR3 peptides within each V-J. Welch's t-statistics and random forest reduced 450 to 600 V-J features to roughly 13, which were used in a naive Bayes classifier (R e1071). No statistical method was used to fix the sample size in advance, and group allocation was not hidden from the investigators. The paper reports TCR Vbeta CDR3 sequencing of some 140 peripheral blood samples: under 45 ophthalmopathy, roughly 74 hyperthyroidism and 17 progressor patients.

The source was peripheral blood mononuclear cells (PBMCs), collected at new diagnosis, from a patient treated with antithyroid drugs. The receptor chain draws on TRBV5-1 and TRBJ1-1; no D gene call is confident. The source is a middle-aged woman with Graves disease. Donor details come from another sample of the same person, matched by shared clones. The CDR3 in this case is CASGREARTEAFF. The nucleotides read TGCGCCAGCGGTCGGGAGGCGCGCACTGAAGCTTTCTTT.